The entry below gives a single T cell receptor beta chain sequence along with its context. The antigen is undetermined. The investigators amplified TCR beta CDR3 regions from RNA transcripts. The TCR CDR3 was amplified in a first-round RT-PCR using the HTBI primer set. Using its own MiXCR run on the multiplex PCR reads, TCRdb lists one record per CDR3 protein. The sample shows 300,000 to 500,000 distinct CDR3 sequences, more than 12% of them seen only once. This sample was included in a study of T cells in Graves' hyperthyroidism and ophthalmopathy. Findings and caveats of the study: Most thyroid clonotypes with frequency above 0.001 were detected in blood.

The CDR3 contains 14 residues. V lost 3 bases to trimming and J lost 8 bases, with 17 bases between them. The germline CDR1 and CDR2 sequences are SGHDT and YYEEEE. V gene TRBV5-6 combines with J gene TRBJ1-2; D call uncertain. Sequences were obtained from blood. This TCR came from a man aged 45-65 years with Graves' ophthalmopathy. The CDR3 nucleotides are TGTGCCAGCAGCTCGGTCGGCTCCGGGAGGGGCTACACCTTC. Its translation is CASSSVGSGRGYTF.